This T cell receptor beta chain came from a study of cytomegalovirus exposure and HLA in healthy donors. Overall study results and limits: A highly shared variant cluster was judged a likely technical artifact.

The CDR3 loop spans 15 amino acids. The trim removed 6 bases at V and 4 bases at J, leaving 9 bases unmatched. Germline assignment: CDR1 MNHNY and CDR2 SVGAGI (reference sequence). Of note for this clone: Its specificity is not known.

In the PCR, 60 Vbeta and 13 Jbeta primers were used. Repertoires were generated with immunoSEQ multiplex PCR, while TCRdb's copy carries only in-frame clones and drops some. Of more than 55,000 clones listed, roughly 83% were seen once; the top ten hold about 1.6%. Specimen: PBMCs. This chain links TRBV6-6 with TRBJ2-7, with 10 bases that match TRBD1. This sequence was found in a human donor in good health. CDR3 in DNA: TGTGCCAGCAGCCCCAACCGGGACAGGGGTTACGAGCAGTACTTC. Its protein is CASSPNRDRGYEQYF.